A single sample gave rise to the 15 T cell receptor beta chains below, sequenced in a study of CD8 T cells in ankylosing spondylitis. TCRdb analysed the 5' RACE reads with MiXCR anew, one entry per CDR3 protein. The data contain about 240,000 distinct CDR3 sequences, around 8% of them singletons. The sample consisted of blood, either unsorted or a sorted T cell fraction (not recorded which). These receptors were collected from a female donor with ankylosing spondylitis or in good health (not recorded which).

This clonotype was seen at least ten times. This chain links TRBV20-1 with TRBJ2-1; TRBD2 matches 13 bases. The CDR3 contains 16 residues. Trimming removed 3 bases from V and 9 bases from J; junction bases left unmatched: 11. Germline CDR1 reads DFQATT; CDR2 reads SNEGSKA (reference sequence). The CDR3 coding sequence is TGCAGTGCTAGCCCGAGCGGACTAGCGGGAGTATCTGAGCAGTTCTTC. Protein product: CSASPSGLAGVSEQFF.

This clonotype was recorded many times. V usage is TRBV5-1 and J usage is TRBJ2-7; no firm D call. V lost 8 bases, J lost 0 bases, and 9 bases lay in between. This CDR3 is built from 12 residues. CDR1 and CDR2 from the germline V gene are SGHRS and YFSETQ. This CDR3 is CASYLSSYEQYF. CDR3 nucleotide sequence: TGCGCCAGTTATCTTAGCTCCTACGAGCAGTACTTC.

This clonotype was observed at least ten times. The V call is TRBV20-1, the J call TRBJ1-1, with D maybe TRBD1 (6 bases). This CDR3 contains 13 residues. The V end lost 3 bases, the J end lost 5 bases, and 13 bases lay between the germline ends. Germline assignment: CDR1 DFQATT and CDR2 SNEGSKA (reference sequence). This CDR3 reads CSARDQGRTEAFF. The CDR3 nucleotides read TGCAGTGCTAGGGACCAGGGGAGAACTGAAGCTTTCTTT.

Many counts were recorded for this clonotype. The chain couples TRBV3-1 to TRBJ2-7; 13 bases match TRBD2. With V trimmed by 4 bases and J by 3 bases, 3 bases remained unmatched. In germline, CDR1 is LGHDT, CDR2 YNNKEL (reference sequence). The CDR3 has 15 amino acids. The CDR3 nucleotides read TGTGCCAGCAGCCCGGGGACTAGCGGGATCTACGAGCAGTACTTC. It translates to CASSPGTSGIYEQYF.

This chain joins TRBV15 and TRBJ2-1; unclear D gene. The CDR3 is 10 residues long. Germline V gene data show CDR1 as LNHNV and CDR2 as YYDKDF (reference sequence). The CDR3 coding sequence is TGTAAGTTCTTGGGGAATGAGCAGTTCTTC. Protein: CKFLGNEQFF.

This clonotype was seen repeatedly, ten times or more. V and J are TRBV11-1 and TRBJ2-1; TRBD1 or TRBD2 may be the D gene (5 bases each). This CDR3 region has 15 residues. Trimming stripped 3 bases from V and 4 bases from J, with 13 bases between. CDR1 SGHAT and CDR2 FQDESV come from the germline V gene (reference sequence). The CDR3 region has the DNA TGTGCCAGCAGCTTTACAGGTGGGAGTTACAATGAGCAGTTCTTC. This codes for CASSFTGGSYNEQFF.

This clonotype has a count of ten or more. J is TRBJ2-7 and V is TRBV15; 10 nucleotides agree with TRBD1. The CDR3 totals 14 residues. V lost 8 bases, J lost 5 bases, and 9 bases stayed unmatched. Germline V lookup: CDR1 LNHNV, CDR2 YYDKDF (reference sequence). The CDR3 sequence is CATGYSTGGNEQYF. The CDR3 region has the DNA TGTGCCACCGGGTACTCGACAGGGGGCAACGAGCAGTACTTC. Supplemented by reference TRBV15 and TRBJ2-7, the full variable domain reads DAMVIQNPRYQVTQFGKPVTLSCSQTLNHNVMYWYQQKSSQAPKLLFHYYDKDFNNEADTPDNFQSRRPNTSFCFLDIRSPGLGDTAMYLCATGYSTGGNEQYFGPGTRLTVT.

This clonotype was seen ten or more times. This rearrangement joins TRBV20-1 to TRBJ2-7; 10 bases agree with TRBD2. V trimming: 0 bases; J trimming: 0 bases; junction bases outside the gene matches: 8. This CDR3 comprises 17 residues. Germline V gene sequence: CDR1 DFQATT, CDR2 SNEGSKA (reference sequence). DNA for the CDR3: TGCAGTGCTAGAGACCCCGGACTAGCGGATATCTCCTACGAGCAGTACTTC. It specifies CSARDPGLADISYEQYF.

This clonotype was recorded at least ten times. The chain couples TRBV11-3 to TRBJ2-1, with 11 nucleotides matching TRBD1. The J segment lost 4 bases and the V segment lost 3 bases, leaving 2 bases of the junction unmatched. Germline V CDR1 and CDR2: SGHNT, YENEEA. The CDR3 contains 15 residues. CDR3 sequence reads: CASSFGTGGYNEQFF. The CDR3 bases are TGTGCCAGCAGCTTCGGGACAGGGGGATACAATGAGCAGTTCTTC.

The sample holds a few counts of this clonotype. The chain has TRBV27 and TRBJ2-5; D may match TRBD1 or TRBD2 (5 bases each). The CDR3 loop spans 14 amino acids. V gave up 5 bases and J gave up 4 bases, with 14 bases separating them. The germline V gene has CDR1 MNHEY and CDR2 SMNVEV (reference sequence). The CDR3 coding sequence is TGTGCCAGCAGTAAGGCCGGGACCGTAGAGACCCAGTACTTC. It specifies CASSKAGTVETQYF.

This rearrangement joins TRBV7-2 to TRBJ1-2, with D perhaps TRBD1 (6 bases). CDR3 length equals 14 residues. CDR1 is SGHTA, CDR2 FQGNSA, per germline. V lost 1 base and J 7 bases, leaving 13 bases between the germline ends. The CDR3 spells CASSLEGTKGGYTF. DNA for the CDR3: TGTGCCAGCAGCTTAGAAGGGACAAAAGGTGGCTACACCTTC.

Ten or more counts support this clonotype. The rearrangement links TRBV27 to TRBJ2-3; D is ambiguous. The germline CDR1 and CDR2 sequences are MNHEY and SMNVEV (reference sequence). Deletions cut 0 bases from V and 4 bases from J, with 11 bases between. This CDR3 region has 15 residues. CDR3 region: CASSLSTRLPDTQYF. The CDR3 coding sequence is TGTGCCAGCAGTTTATCCACCCGACTGCCAGATACGCAGTATTTT.

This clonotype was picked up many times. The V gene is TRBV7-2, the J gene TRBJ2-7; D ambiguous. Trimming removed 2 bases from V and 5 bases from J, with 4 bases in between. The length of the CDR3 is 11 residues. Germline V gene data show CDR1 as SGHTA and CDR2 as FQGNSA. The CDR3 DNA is TGTGCCAGCAGCTTAATCCACGAGCAGTACTTC. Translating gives CASSLIHEQYF.

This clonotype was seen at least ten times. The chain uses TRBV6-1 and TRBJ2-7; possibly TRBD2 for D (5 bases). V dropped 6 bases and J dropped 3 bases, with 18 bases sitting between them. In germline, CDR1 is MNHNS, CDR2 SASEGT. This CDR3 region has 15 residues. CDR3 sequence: CASSTGNVQYYEQYF. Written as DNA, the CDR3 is TGTGCCAGCAGCACGGGAAACGTCCAATACTACGAGCAGTACTTC.

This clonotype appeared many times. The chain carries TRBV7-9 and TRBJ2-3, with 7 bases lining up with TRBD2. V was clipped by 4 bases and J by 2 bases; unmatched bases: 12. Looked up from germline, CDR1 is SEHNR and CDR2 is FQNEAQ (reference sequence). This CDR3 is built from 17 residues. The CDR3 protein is CASSSQRGRANTDTQYF. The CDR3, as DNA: TGTGCCAGCAGCTCACAGCGGGGACGGGCGAACACAGATACGCAGTATTTT.